The 2 T cell receptor beta chains reported below all come from one sample, sequenced in a study of blood T cell repertoires in COVID-19. TCRdb keeps only in-frame clones here, not all; method: immunoSEQ multiplex PCR. The profile covers 150,000 to 200,000 clones, with about 86% appearing a single time and roughly 18% taken by the ten largest. Sequencing was carried out using peripheral blood. These receptors all come from a woman of 80 years or more with acute or convalescent COVID-19.

The rearrangement joins TRBV18 to TRBJ1-4; perhaps TRBD1 as D (5 bases). The length of the CDR3 is 17 residues. Germline CDR1 and CDR2: KGHSH and LQKENI. Between the trimmed V and J ends, which lost 0 bases and 4 bases, there was a span of 15 bases. The CDR3 sequence is CASSPPAEDSVNEKLFF. The CDR3 bases are TGTGCCAGCTCACCACCCGCAGAAGACAGCGTTAATGAAAAACTGTTTTTT.

V usage is TRBV6-6 and J usage is TRBJ2-1; TRBD2 is a possible D gene (7 bases). The CDR3 loop spans 16 amino acids. Trimming removed 0 bases from V and 5 bases from J, with 14 bases in between. Per germline, CDR1 MNHNY and CDR2 SVGAGI (reference sequence). CDR3 region: CASSYSAGGPDNEQFF. The DNA for the CDR3 is TGTGCCAGCAGTTACTCAGCCGGGGGGCCGGACAATGAGCAGTTCTTC.